These 30 T cell receptor beta chains came from one sample sequenced in a study of cytomegalovirus exposure and HLA in healthy donors. Both 60 Vbeta primers and 13 Jbeta primers went into the PCR. Only in-frame clones appear in the TCRdb table, and some are missing; sequencing was by immunoSEQ multiplex PCR. Here the sample spans around 150,000 clones, about 74% being singletons. The sequenced sample consisted of PBMCs. These receptor sequences come from a man aged 25 to 40 in good health and CMV-seronegative.

The chain combines TRBV23-1 with TRBJ2-4; perhaps TRBD2 as D (5 bases). Being an ORF, TRBV23-1 has a function that is uncertain. The CDR3 consists of 15 residues. Trimming shortened V by 3 bases and J by 1 base, and 10 bases separated the two germline ends. The CDR3 region is CASSHLTGAKNIQYF. CDR3 nucleotides: TGCGCCAGCAGTCACCTTACGGGGGCCAAAAACATTCAGTACTTC.

The chain joins TRBV7-9 to TRBJ2-3; TRBD1 agrees at 7 bases. Germline loops: CDR1 SEHNR, CDR2 FQNEAQ (reference sequence). The CDR3 has 15 residues. The V segment lost 5 bases and the J segment 2 bases; nucleotides outside the gene matches: 7. In nucleotides, the CDR3 is TGTGCCAGCAGCCGCGACAGGGCACACACAGATACGCAGTATTTT. It translates to CASSRDRAHTDTQYF.

This rearrangement joins TRBV19 to TRBJ1-5, with 9 positions matching TRBD1. Trimming removed 3 bases from V and 7 bases from J; junction bases left unmatched: 4. The germline V gene encodes CDR1 LNHDA and CDR2 SQIVND (reference sequence). The CDR3 loop spans 14 amino acids. CDR3 protein: CASSMDRGIQPQHF. DNA of the CDR3: TGTGCCAGTAGTATGGACAGGGGCATACAGCCCCAGCATTTT.

Notes on this clone: The junction and the germline gene differ at one end; a read error may be behind it. V usage is TRBV19 and J usage is TRBJ2-4; the D gene is possibly TRBD1 (6 bases). Germline-derived CDR1 and CDR2 are LNHDA and SQIVND (reference sequence). The CDR3 is 12 amino acids. The CDR3 loop reads CASRPLPGHYVF. The CDR3 nucleotides read TGTGCCAGTAGACCCCTCCCGGGACACTACGTCTTC.

The V gene is TRBV9, the J gene TRBJ2-1, with 9 bases fitting TRBD2. This CDR3 is 15 amino acids long. The V and J ends lost 3 bases and 6 bases, in that order; junction bases with no gene match: 7. Germline values: CDR1 SGDLS, CDR2 YYNGEE. The CDR3 DNA reads as TGTGCCAGCAGCGCGGGGGCTAGCGGGGCCAATGAGCAGTTCTTC. Its translation is CASSAGASGANEQFF. Complete variable domain (other parts from reference TRBV9 and TRBJ2-1): DSGVTQTPKHLITATGQRVTLRCSPRSGDLSVYWYQQSLDQGLQFLIQYYNGEERAKGNILERFSAQQFPDLHSELNLSSLELGDSALYFCASSAGASGANEQFFGPGTRLTVL.

The chain combines TRBV6-1 with TRBJ2-7; TRBD2 agrees at 12 bases. J was trimmed by 2 bases and V by 4 bases; bases with no gene match: 9. In germline, CDR1 is MNHNS, CDR2 SASEGT. The CDR3 consists of 17 residues. The CDR3 region is CASSARTSGAFTYEQYF. The CDR3 nucleotides read TGTGCCAGCAGTGCACGGACTAGCGGGGCCTTCACCTACGAGCAGTACTTC.

The rearrangement joins TRBV9 to TRBJ2-1; TRBD2 matches 9 bases. Germline V gene lookup returns CDR1 SGDLS and CDR2 YYNGEE. The CDR3 is 15 amino acids. V was clipped by 1 base and J by 4 bases; unmatched bases: 3. The CDR3: CASSVSSGDYNEQFF. Written as DNA, the CDR3 is TGTGCCAGCAGCGTATCTAGCGGGGATTACAATGAGCAGTTCTTC.

The V and J genes are TRBV6-6 and TRBJ1-1; unclear D gene. V shed 5 bases and J shed 4 bases, with 8 bases lying between them. Per germline, CDR1 MNHNY and CDR2 SVGAGI (reference sequence). The CDR3 is 12 amino acids. The CDR3, as DNA: TGTGCCAGCAGTCTAATCGGCACTGAAGCTTTCTTT. Its translation: CASSLIGTEAFF.

This clone was detected a few times. J is TRBJ2-5 and V is TRBV7-8, with D tentatively TRBD2 (6 bases). Trimming removed 6 bases at V and 2 bases at J, with 13 bases between. This CDR3 comprises 14 residues. Germline lookup yields CDR1 SGHVS and CDR2 FQNEAQ. The CDR3 nucleotides are TGTGCCAGCAGGGAGGGGAGAAGACAAGAGACCCAGTACTTC. Amino acid sequence: CASREGRRQETQYF.

V usage is TRBV28 and J usage is TRBJ1-2, with TRBD1 matching over 7 bases. Germline V lookup: CDR1 MDHEN, CDR2 SYDVKM. The junction had 3 bases not matched to a gene; V was cut back by 6 bases and J by 8 bases. The CDR3 sequence is 11 residues long. CDR3 protein: CASRLQGGYTF. CDR3 nucleotides: TGTGCCAGCAGACTACAGGGGGGCTACACCTTC.

This rearrangement joins TRBV5-4 to TRBJ1-1; TRBD1 might be the D (5 bases). Trimming shortened V by 4 bases and J by 5 bases, and 21 bases separated the two germline ends. The V gene's germline CDR1 is SGHNT and CDR2 YYREEE (reference sequence). The CDR3 is 16 residues long. CDR3 coding DNA: TGTGCCAGCAGCCCCGTCGTGGGGCAGGGAGGGACTGAAGCTTTCTTT. Its protein is CASSPVVGQGGTEAFF.

This clone has just a few counts. The chain recombines TRBV6-5 with TRBJ2-5, with a weak D call TRBD1 (6 bases). Germline lookup yields CDR1 MNHEY and CDR2 SVGAGI. V was trimmed by 6 bases and J by 1 base, leaving 15 bases between them. The CDR3 runs 15 residues. The chain's CDR3 is CASRRSGTLQETQYF. The CDR3 nucleotides are TGTGCCAGCAGAAGATCGGGGACACTCCAAGAGACCCAGTACTTC.

The table lists this clone with a count of one. The V gene is TRBV28, the J gene TRBJ2-7; D is ambiguous. CDR1 MDHEN and CDR2 SYDVKM come from the germline V gene. The CDR3 covers 12 residues. The V and J ends lost 5 bases and 2 bases respectively, with 7 bases between them. Here the CDR3 reads CASSVQPYEQYF. The DNA of the CDR3 is TGTGCCAGCAGTGTACAGCCCTACGAGCAGTACTTC.

The chain employs TRBV28 and TRBJ1-2, with TRBD1 matching 7 bases. The germline V gene has CDR1 MDHEN and CDR2 SYDVKM. The CDR3 runs to 16 residues. The V gene end was trimmed by 5 bases and the J gene end by 4 bases; junction bases not matched to a gene: 13. CDR3 sequence reads: CASSLDRDNIVYGYTF. In DNA, the CDR3 is TGTGCCAGCAGTCTAGACAGGGACAATATAGTCTATGGCTACACCTTC.

This sequence joins TRBV4-1 and TRBJ2-2; 7 positions agree with TRBD2. The CDR3 contains 15 residues. V lost 4 bases to trimming and J lost 1 base; unmatched junction nucleotides: 3. Germline-derived CDR1 and CDR2 are MGHRA and YSYEKL. CDR3 sequence reads: CASSPQRGNTGELFF. CDR3 sequence (DNA): TGCGCCAGCAGCCCCCAGCGGGGGAACACCGGGGAGCTGTTTTTT.

This chain connects TRBV30 to TRBJ1-1; D is perhaps TRBD1 (5 bases). Trimming took 8 bases from V and 7 from J, leaving 14 bases between them. The CDR3 extends over 11 amino acids. Germline V gene lookup returns CDR1 GTSNPN and CDR2 SVGIG (reference sequence). For the CDR3, the DNA is TGTGCCGGACAAGAAGTTCATGAAGCTTTCTTT. The encoded protein is CAGQEVHEAFF. Full variable domain (remainder filled in from reference TRBV30 and TRBJ1-1): SQTIHQWPATLVQPVGSPLSLECTVEGTSNPNLYWYRQAAGRGLQLLFYSVGIGQISSEVPQNLSASRPQDRQFILSSKKLLLSDSGFYLCAGQEVHEAFFGQGTRLTVV.

V and J are TRBV5-1 and TRBJ2-7; perhaps TRBD1 as D (6 bases). The CDR3 has 15 amino acids. V was clipped by 0 bases and J by 0 bases, with 10 bases between them. Germline lookup yields CDR1 SGHRS and CDR2 YFSETQ. Here the CDR3 DNA reads TGCGCCAGCAGCTTGGAAAGGGGGAGCTCCTACGAGCAGTACTTC. Its protein is CASSLERGSSYEQYF.

This rearrangement joins TRBV11-3 to TRBJ2-1, with 10 positions matching TRBD1. Per the germline V gene, CDR1 is SGHNT and CDR2 is YENEEA. V was pared by 3 bases and J by 9 bases, with 8 bases of the junction left unmatched. The CDR3 is 15 residues long. CDR3 nucleotides: TGTGCCAGCAGCTTGGGGACAGGGGCGGTGGGTGAGCAGTTCTTC. As protein: CASSLGTGAVGEQFF. The full variable domain, in which reference TRBV11-3 and TRBJ2-1 provide the parts outside the CDR3, is EAGVVQSPRYKIIEKKQPVAFWCNPISGHNTLYWYLQNLGQGPELLIRYENEEAVDDSQLPKDRFSAERLKGVDSTLKIQPAELGDSAVYLCASSLGTGAVGEQFFGPGTRLTVL.

This clone was recorded only once. This chain uses TRBV28 with TRBJ1-3; 8 nucleotides align to TRBD1. Germline CDR1 MDHEN, CDR2 SYDVKM. This CDR3 region has 14 residues. V gave up 4 bases and J gave up 2 bases; unmatched junction bases: 1. This CDR3 is CASSWGQAGNTIYF. The CDR3 nucleotides are TGTGCCAGCAGTTGGGGACAGGCTGGAAACACCATATATTTT.

The chain joins TRBV10-2 to TRBJ2-7; TRBD2 matches at 8 bases. Germline V CDR1 and CDR2: WSHSY, SAAADI. V shed 2 bases and J 4 bases; nucleotides not matched to a gene: 1. The CDR3 runs 13 residues. The CDR3 DNA sequence: TGCGCCAGCAGTGAGCGGGAGGGGTACGAGCAGTACTTC. Translating it yields CASSEREGYEQYF.

The chain couples TRBV19 to TRBJ1-2, with 9 bases fitting TRBD1. The V gene's germline CDR1 is LNHDA and CDR2 SQIVND (reference sequence). Trimming removed 6 bases from V and 3 bases from J; junction bases left unmatched: 2. This CDR3 has 13 amino acids. CDR3 amino acids: CASRQGAYYGYTF. CDR3 nucleotides: TGTGCCAGTAGACAGGGGGCCTACTATGGCTACACCTTC. Full variable domain (outside the CDR3, taken from reference TRBV19 and TRBJ1-2): DGGITQSPKYLFRKEGQNVTLSCEQNLNHDAMYWYRQDPGQGLRLIYYSQIVNDFQKGDIAEGYSVSREKKESFPLTVTSAQKNPTAFYLCASRQGAYYGYTFGSGTRLTVV.

The sample holds a few counts of this clone. The chain carries TRBV12-5 and TRBJ2-1; no clear D. CDR1 and CDR2 from the germline V gene are LGHNT and FRNRAP. This CDR3 comprises 15 residues. The V end was cut by 1 base, the J end by 0 bases, with 7 bases between. CDR3 coding DNA: TGTGCTAGTGGTTTGGGTTCCGGCTCCTACAATGAGCAGTTCTTC. Translating gives CASGLGSGSYNEQFF.

The rearrangement joins TRBV7-8 to TRBJ2-6; tentatively, D is TRBD2 (5 bases). The CDR3 spans 17 residues. Germline V gene sequence: CDR1 SGHVS, CDR2 FQNEAQ. V lost 5 bases and J lost 0, with 14 bases in between. The CDR3 protein is CASSPRDPNSGANVLTF. The CDR3 nucleotides are TGTGCCAGCAGCCCCCGGGATCCTAACTCTGGGGCCAACGTCCTGACTTTC. Together with reference TRBV7-8 and TRBJ2-6, the CDR3 gives the full variable domain: GAGVSQSPRYKVAKRGQDVALRCDPISGHVSLFWYQQALGQGPEFLTYFQNEAQLDKSGLPSDRFFAERPEGSVSTLKIQRTQQEDSAVYLCASSPRDPNSGANVLTFGAGSRLTVL.

The chain joins TRBV27 to TRBJ1-4; D gene ambiguous. The CDR3 totals 15 residues. V was cut by 0 bases and J by 7 bases, with 12 bases left in between. Germline-derived CDR1 and CDR2 are MNHEY and SMNVEV (reference sequence). CDR3 residues: CASSLSPGFGEKLFF. CDR3 in DNA: TGTGCCAGCAGTTTATCTCCAGGCTTTGGTGAAAAACTGTTTTTT.

Relative to its sample, this clone is medium-sized. The chain recombines TRBV2 with TRBJ1-1; D perhaps matches TRBD1 (5 bases). The germline CDR1 and CDR2 sequences are SNHLY and FYNNEI. The CDR3 totals 14 residues. The ends were cut back, 2 bases at V and 1 base at J, with 8 bases in the middle. The CDR3 DNA reads as TGTGCCAGCAGTGAAACAGGTGAGAACACTGAAGCTTTCTTT. Residues: CASSETGENTEAFF.

This clone was recorded a few times. The chain employs TRBV10-3 and TRBJ1-5; possibly TRBD1 for D (5 bases). Germline V lookup: CDR1 ENHRY, CDR2 SYGVKD. Trimming pared 3 bases from V and 3 bases from J, leaving 12 bases between. The CDR3 runs 15 residues. In DNA, the CDR3 is TGTGCCATCAGTGACCGGCGGGGCCACAATCAGCCCCAGCATTTT. It codes for CAISDRRGHNQPQHF.

This rearrangement joins TRBV27 to TRBJ1-1; D is unclear. Germline assignment: CDR1 MNHEY and CDR2 SMNVEV (reference sequence). The CDR3 is 14 amino acids. The V and J ends lost 6 bases and 2 bases respectively, with 13 bases between them. The CDR3 coding sequence is TGTGCCAGCAGACTCCTTGAGGCCAACACTGAAGCTTTCTTT. This gives the protein CASRLLEANTEAFF.

On this clone itself: One end of the junction is discordant with germline, which a read error may explain. The chain is built from TRBV19 and TRBJ2-4; 7 positions match TRBD2. In germline, CDR1 is LNHDA, CDR2 SQIVND (reference sequence). The CDR3 spans 15 residues. CDR3 sequence reads: CASSSNAWDYLSVDF. The CDR3 coding sequence is TGTGCCAGTAGTAGTAATGCCTGGGACTACCTATCAGTAGACTTC.

V and J are TRBV6-1 and TRBJ2-5; D may be TRBD2 (5 bases). V was cut by 3 bases and J by 5 bases, with 10 bases left in between. The CDR3 loop spans 13 amino acids. Looked up from germline, CDR1 is MNHNS and CDR2 is SASEGT. The CDR3 spells CASSEIRRETQYF. The CDR3 DNA sequence: TGTGCCAGCAGTGAGATCCGGAGGGAGACCCAGTACTTC.

The V and J genes are TRBV7-9 and TRBJ2-3; the D gene is possibly TRBD2 (5 bases). Germline CDR1 is SEHNR and CDR2 is FQNEAQ (reference sequence). Between the trimmed V and J ends, which lost 3 bases and 2 bases, there was a span of 18 bases. The CDR3 consists of 17 residues. CDR3 nucleotides: TGTGCCAGCAGCTTCCCCTTTCGGGGTTCAGACACAGATACGCAGTATTTT. It encodes CASSFPFRGSDTDTQYF.